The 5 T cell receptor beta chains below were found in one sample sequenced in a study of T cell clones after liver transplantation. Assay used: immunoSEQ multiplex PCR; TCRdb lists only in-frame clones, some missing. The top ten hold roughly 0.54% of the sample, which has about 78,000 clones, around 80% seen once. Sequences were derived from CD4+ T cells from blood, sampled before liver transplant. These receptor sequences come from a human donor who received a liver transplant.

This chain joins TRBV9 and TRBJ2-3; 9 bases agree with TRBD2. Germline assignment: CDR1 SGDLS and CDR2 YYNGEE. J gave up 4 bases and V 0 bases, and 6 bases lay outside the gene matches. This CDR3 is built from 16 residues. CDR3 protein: CASSVEVAGGPDTQYF. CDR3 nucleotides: TGTGCCAGCAGCGTAGAGGTGGCGGGAGGGCCAGATACGCAGTATTTT.

The CDR3 nucleotides are TGTGCCAGTAGTATCGGACAGATCGCTGGAAACACCATATATTTT. It specifies CASSIGQIAGNTIYF. V and J are TRBV19 and TRBJ1-3; D might be TRBD1 (6 bases). The V end lost 3 bases, the J end lost 2 bases, and 11 bases lay between the germline ends. The germline gives CDR1 LNHDA, CDR2 SQIVND (reference sequence). The CDR3 spans 15 residues.

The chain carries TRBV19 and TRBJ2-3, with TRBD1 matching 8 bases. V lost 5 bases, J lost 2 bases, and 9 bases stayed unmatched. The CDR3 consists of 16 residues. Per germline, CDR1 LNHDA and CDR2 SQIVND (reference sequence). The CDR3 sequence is CASSPRDRSATDTQYF. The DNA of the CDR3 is TGTGCCAGTAGTCCCCGGGACAGGAGTGCCACAGATACGCAGTATTTT.

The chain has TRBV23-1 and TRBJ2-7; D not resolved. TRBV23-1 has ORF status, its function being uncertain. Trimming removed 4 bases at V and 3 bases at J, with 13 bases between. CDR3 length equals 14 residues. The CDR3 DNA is TGCGCCAGCAGTCGGGATAGAAGGAACTACGAGCAGTACTTC. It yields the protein CASSRDRRNYEQYF.

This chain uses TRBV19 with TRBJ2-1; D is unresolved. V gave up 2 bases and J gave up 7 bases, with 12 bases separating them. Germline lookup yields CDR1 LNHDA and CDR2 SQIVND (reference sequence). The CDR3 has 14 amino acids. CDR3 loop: CASSISRRKNEQFF. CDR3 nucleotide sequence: TGTGCCAGTAGTATATCTCGACGGAAGAATGAGCAGTTCTTC. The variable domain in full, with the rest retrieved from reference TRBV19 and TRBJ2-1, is DGGITQSPKYLFRKEGQNVTLSCEQNLNHDAMYWYRQDPGQGLRLIYYSQIVNDFQKGDIAEGYSVSREKKESFPLTVTSAQKNPTAFYLCASSISRRKNEQFFGPGTRLTVL.